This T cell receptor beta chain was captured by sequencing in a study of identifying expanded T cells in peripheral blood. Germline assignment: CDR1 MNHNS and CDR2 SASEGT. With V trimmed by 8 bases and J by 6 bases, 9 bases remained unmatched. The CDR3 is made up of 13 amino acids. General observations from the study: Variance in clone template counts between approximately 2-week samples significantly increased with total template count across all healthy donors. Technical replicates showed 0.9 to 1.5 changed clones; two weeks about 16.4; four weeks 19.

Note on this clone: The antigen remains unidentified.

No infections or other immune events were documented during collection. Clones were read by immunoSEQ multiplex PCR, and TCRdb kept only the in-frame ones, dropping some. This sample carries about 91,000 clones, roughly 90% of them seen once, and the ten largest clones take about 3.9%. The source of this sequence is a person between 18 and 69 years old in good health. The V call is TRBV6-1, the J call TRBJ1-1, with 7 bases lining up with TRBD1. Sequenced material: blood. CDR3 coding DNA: TGTGCCAGCTGGACAGGACGGCTTTCTGAAGCTTTCTTT. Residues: CASWTGRLSEAFF.